Following are 11 T cell receptor beta chains from one sample sequenced in a study of blood T cells in healthy people across ages. The authors ran a second PCR of about 7 to 12 cycles using a sample-barcoded 5' primer and a J-beta primer mix. TCRdb reprocessed the 5' RACE reads with MiXCR, giving one entry per CDR3 protein. This table holds 1,300,000 or so distinct CDR3 sequences, around 59% found once. Source material: blood. These TCRs come from a man aged 18 to 29 in good health.

V usage is TRBV4-2 and J usage is TRBJ1-4; weak D call: TRBD1 (5 bases). In germline, CDR1 is LGHNA, CDR2 YNFKEQ. The CDR3 runs to 16 residues. The V and J ends lost 3 bases and 5 bases respectively, with 16 bases between them. Written as DNA, the CDR3 is TGTGCCAGCAGCCATCCGCAGGGCGGAGAAAATGAAAAACTGTTTTTT. Amino acids: CASSHPQGGENEKLFF.

CDR3 DNA sequence: TGTGCCAGCAGTTTGGGGGCAGGGGGACATTCACCCCTCCACTTT. Translated: CASSLGAGGHSPLHF. The chain uses TRBV27 and TRBJ1-6; 7 bases match TRBD1. Trimming took 3 bases from V and 8 from J; bases not matched to a gene: 7. This CDR3 has 15 residues. The V gene's germline CDR1 is MNHEY and CDR2 SMNVEV (reference sequence).

The CDR3 nucleotides are TGTGCCAGCAGTGGCTTGGGACAGGACGAAAGCTCCTACAATGAGCAGTTCTTC. This gives the protein CASSGLGQDESSYNEQFF. The chain recombines TRBV6-4 with TRBJ2-1; 8 bases agree with TRBD1. Germline V gene data show CDR1 as MRHNA and CDR2 as SNTAGT. The CDR3 sequence is 18 residues long. V lost 4 bases and J lost 0; bases outside the gene matches: 11.

The genes are TRBV9 and TRBJ2-2; the D is unclear. The V end lost 3 bases, the J end lost 9 bases, and 9 bases lay between the germline ends. This CDR3 contains 12 residues. Germline V gene sequence: CDR1 SGDLS, CDR2 YYNGEE. The CDR3 region is CASSATPWELFF. The CDR3 DNA sequence: TGTGCCAGCAGCGCCACCCCGTGGGAGCTGTTTTTT.

The chain joins TRBV6-5 to TRBJ1-5; 10 bases are shared with TRBD1. J gave up 6 bases and V 8 bases, and 10 bases lay outside the gene matches. CDR1 and CDR2 from the germline V gene are MNHEY and SVGAGI. The CDR3 has 15 amino acids. The CDR3 sequence is CASGQTGGDVQPQHF. The CDR3 DNA follows: TGTGCCAGCGGGCAGACAGGGGGCGACGTTCAGCCCCAGCATTTT.

The chain carries TRBV6-1 and TRBJ2-7; 9 bases agree with TRBD2. J gave up 0 bases and V 6 bases, and 12 bases lay outside the gene matches. CDR1 and CDR2 from the germline V gene are MNHNS and SASEGT. There are 17 residues in the CDR3. This CDR3 is CASSPTSGFVYSYEQYF. CDR3 DNA sequence: TGTGCCAGCAGCCCCACTAGCGGGTTTGTTTACTCCTACGAGCAGTACTTC.

The chain is built from TRBV12-3 or TRBV12-4 and TRBJ2-1, with TRBD1 identical over 9 bases. With V trimmed by 1 base and J by 5 bases, 3 bases remained unmatched. The CDR3 length is 15 residues. The CDR3 reads CASSLEQGANNEQFF. The CDR3 DNA reads TGTGCCAGCAGTTTAGAACAGGGGGCTAACAATGAGCAGTTCTTC.

This clonotype was recorded once. This chain joins TRBV6-4 and TRBJ2-3; tentatively, D is TRBD2 (6 bases). Germline V gene sequence: CDR1 MRHNA, CDR2 SNTAGT. V lost 2 bases to trimming and J lost 2 bases, with 11 bases between them. CDR3 length: 15 residues. The CDR3 loop reads CASSDSAGPTDTQYF. CDR3 sequence (DNA): TGTGCCAGCAGTGACAGTGCGGGACCCACAGATACGCAGTATTTT.

The V and J genes are TRBV5-1 and TRBJ2-5; D might be TRBD1 or TRBD2, each matching 5 bases. Germline V lookup: CDR1 SGHRS, CDR2 YFSETQ. CDR3 length: 16 amino acids. V lost 4 bases to trimming and J lost 2 bases, with 18 bases between them. CDR3 DNA sequence: TGCGCCAGCAGCCAAAATACGGGACGGAAACAAGAGACCCAGTACTTC. As protein: CASSQNTGRKQETQYF.

The chain couples TRBV7-2 to TRBJ2-4, with 15 positions matching TRBD2. The J call may not be correct, given that the DNA end is closer to TRBJ2-7. Germline CDR1 is SGHTA and CDR2 is FQGNSA. The length of the CDR3 is 19 residues. The chain's CDR3 is CASSSGGLAGGSIYYEQYF. In DNA, the CDR3 is TGTGCCAGCAGCTCGGGGGGACTAGCGGGAGGATCAATCTACTACGAGCAGTACTTC.

This rearrangement joins TRBV5-6 to TRBJ1-2; unclear D gene. This CDR3 has 14 residues. Germline assignment: CDR1 SGHDT and CDR2 YYEEEE. The V end lost 6 bases, the J end lost 5 bases, and 17 bases lay between the germline ends. The DNA for the CDR3 is TGTGCCAGCAAGGGCGAGGCAGGAAGGTATGGCTACACCTTC. This translates into CASKGEAGRYGYTF. The entire variable domain, with the rest obtained from reference TRBV5-6 and TRBJ1-2, is as follows: DAGVTQSPTHLIKTRGQQVTLRCSPKSGHDTVSWYQQALGQGPQFIFQYYEEEERQRGNFPDRFSGHQFPNYSSELNVNALLLGDSALYLCASKGEAGRYGYTFGSGTRLTVV.